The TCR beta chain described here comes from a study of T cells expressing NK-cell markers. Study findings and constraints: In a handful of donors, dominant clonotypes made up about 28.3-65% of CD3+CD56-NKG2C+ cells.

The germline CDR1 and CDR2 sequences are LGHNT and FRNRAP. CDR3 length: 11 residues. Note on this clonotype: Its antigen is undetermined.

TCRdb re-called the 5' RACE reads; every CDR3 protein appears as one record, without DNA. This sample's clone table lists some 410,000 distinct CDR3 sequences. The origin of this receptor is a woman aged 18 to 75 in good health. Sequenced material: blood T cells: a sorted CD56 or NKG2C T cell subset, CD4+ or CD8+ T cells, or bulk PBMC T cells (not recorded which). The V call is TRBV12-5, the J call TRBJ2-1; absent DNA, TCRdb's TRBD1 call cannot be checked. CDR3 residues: CASGLWGEQFF.